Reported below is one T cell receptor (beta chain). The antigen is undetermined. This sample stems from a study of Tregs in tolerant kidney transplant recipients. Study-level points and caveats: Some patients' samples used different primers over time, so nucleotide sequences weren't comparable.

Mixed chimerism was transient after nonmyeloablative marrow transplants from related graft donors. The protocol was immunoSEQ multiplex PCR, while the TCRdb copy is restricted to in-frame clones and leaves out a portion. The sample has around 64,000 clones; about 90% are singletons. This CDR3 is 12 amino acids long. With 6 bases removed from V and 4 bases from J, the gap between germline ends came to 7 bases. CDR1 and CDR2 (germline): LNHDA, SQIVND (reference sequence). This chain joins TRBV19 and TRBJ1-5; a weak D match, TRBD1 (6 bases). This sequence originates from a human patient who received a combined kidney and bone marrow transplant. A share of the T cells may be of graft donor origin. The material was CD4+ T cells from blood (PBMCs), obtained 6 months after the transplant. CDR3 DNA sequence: TGTGCCAGTAGCGACAGGAATCAGCCCCAGCATTTT. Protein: CASSDRNQPQHF.